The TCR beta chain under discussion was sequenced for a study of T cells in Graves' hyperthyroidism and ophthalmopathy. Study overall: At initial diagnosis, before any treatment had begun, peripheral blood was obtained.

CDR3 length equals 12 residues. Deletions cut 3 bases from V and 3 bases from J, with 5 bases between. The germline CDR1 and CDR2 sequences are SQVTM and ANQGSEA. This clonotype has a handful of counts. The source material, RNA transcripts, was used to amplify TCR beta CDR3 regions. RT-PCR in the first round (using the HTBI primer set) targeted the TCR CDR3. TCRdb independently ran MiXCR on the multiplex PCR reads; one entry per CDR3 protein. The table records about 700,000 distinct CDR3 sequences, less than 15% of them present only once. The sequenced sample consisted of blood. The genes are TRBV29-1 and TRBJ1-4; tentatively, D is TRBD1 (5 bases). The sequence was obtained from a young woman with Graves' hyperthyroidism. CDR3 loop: CSVEGANEKLFF. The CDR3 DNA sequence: TGCAGCGTTGAGGGGGCTAATGAAAAACTGTTTTTT. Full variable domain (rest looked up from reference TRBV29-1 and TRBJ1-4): SAVISQKPSRDICQRGTSLTIQCQVDSQVTMMFWYRQQPGQSLTLIATANQGSEATYESGFVIDKFPISRPNLTFSTLTVSNMSPEDSSIYLCSVEGANEKLFFGSGTQLSVL.